This T cell receptor beta chain was observed in a study of blood T cell repertoires in COVID-19 (dated by TCRdb to the early 2020s). Study-wide context: Samples covering the acute and convalescent phases of COVID-19 were provided by collaborators in the United States, Italy and Spain. Samples came from the ongoing ImmuneRACE study (first 160 participants) plus 1,254 subjects from 6 global collaborators. The prospective study material was composed of cDNA or gDNA derived from T cells, B-cell-depleted T cells, or PBMCs. The repertoires were made available in a free public database intended to serve as a resource for research on the immune response to SARS-CoV-2. Where available, HLA class I and class II types were taken from metadata supplied by the sample provider and were not determined by assay-based typing. The sample metadata nearly always contained a de-identified subject ID, COVID-19 status, age in years and sex. Subjects who had been exposed to COVID-19, were actively infected with it, or had recovered from it provided the deeply sampled blood TCRbeta repertoires that made up the dataset. Results the study describes overall, beyond this receptor: Clinical and demographic metadata were provided uncurated, with the amount varying by source and participant.

With regard to this clone: Its antigen specificity is not known. One base away there is no much larger clone; base qualities are not given.

The germline V gene (reference sequence) yields LNHDA for CDR1 and SQIVND for CDR2. Deletion took 1 base off V and 1 base off J, with a span of 10 bases between the germline ends. The CDR3 spans 15 residues, from the cysteine through the phenylalanine. Just CDR3 DNA is preserved here, 45 bases in frame from base 1. TCRbeta CDR3 regions were amplified from genomic DNA by means of the immunoSEQ Assay, a bias-controlled multiplex PCR. In the original analysis: Within the assay, amplification of reference gene primers was used to estimate how many nucleated cells each sample contained. Sequence reads were collapsed and filtered to measure the absolute abundance of every unique TCRbeta CDR3 rearrangement. Productive Simpson clonality was computed per sample as the square root of Simpson's diversity index over productive rearrangements. The table was pulled from immuneACCESS by TCRdb, which kept in-frame rearrangements only. Such tables lose some clones; where checked, under half of the loss comes from unresolved V genes, and the rest has no known cause. D and trimming come from the DNA, and the V and J calls and clone size come from that table. Within this sample are roughly 250,000 clones, with around four fifths of them counted one time only. The ten top clones hold approximately 1.9% of the sample.

Each collaborating institution followed its own protocols to collect whole blood in K2EDTA tubes. Collaborator samples were shipped for TCRbeta analysis as frozen whole blood, isolated PBMCs, or DNA extracted from either sample type. The chain couples TRBV19 to TRBJ1-1; the D gene is perhaps TRBD1, from 5 matching bases. The sequence was obtained from a woman aged 80 or over with acute or convalescent COVID-19. The sequencing sample was made of peripheral blood. This receptor has the CDR3 CASSIGPGENTEAFF. At the DNA level, the sequence is TGTGCCAGTAGTATAGGTCCGGGGGAGAACACTGAAGCTTTCTTT.